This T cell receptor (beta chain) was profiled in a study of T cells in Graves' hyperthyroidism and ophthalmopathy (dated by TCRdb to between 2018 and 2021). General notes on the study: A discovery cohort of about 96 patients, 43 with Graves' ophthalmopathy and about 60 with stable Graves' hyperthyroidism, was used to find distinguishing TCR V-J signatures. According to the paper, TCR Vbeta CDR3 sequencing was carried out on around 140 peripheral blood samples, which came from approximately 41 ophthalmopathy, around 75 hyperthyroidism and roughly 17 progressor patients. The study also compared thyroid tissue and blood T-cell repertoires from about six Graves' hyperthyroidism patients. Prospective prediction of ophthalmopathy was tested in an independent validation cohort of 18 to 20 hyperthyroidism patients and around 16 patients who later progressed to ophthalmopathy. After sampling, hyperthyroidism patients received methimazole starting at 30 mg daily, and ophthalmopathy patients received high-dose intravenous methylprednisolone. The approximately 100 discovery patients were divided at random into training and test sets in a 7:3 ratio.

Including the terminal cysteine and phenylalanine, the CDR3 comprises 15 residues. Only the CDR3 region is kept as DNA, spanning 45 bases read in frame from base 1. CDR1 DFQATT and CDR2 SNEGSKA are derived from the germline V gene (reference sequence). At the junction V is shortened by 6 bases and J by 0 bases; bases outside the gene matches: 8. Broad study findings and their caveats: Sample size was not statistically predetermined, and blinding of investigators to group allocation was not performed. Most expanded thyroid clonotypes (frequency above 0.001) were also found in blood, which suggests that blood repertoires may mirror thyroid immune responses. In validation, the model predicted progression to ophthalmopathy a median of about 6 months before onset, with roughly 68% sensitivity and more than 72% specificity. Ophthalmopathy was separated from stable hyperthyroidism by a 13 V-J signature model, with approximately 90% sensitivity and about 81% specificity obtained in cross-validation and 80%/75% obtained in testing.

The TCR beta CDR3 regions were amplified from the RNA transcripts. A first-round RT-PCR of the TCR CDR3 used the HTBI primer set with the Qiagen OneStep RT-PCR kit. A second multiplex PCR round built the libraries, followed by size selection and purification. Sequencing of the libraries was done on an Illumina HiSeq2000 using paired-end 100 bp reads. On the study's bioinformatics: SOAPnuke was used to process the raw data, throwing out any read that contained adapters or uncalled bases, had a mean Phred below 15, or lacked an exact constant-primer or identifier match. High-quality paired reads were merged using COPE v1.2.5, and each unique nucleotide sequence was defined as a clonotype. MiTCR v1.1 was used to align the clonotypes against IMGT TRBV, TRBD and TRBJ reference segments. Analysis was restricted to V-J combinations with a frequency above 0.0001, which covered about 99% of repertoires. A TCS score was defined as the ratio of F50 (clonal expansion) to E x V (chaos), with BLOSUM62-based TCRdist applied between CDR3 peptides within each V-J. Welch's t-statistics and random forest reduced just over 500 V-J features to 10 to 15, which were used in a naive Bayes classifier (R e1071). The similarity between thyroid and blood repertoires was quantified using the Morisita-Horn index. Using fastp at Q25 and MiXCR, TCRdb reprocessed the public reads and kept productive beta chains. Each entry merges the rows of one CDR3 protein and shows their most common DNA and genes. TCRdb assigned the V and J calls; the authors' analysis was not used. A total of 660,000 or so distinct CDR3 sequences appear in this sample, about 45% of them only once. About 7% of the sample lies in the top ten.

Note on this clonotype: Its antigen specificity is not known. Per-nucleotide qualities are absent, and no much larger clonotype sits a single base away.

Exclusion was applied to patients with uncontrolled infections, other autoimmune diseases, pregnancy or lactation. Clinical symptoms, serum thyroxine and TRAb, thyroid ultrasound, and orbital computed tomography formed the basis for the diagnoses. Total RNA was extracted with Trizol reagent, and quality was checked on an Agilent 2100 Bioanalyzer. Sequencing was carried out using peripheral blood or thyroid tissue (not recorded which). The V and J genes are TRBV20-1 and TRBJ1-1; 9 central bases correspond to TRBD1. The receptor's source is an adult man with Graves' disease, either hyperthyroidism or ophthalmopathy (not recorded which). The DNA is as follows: TGCAGTGCGCCGGGACAGGGCGCTCTGAACACTGAAGCTTTCTTT. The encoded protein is CSAPGQGALNTEAFF.